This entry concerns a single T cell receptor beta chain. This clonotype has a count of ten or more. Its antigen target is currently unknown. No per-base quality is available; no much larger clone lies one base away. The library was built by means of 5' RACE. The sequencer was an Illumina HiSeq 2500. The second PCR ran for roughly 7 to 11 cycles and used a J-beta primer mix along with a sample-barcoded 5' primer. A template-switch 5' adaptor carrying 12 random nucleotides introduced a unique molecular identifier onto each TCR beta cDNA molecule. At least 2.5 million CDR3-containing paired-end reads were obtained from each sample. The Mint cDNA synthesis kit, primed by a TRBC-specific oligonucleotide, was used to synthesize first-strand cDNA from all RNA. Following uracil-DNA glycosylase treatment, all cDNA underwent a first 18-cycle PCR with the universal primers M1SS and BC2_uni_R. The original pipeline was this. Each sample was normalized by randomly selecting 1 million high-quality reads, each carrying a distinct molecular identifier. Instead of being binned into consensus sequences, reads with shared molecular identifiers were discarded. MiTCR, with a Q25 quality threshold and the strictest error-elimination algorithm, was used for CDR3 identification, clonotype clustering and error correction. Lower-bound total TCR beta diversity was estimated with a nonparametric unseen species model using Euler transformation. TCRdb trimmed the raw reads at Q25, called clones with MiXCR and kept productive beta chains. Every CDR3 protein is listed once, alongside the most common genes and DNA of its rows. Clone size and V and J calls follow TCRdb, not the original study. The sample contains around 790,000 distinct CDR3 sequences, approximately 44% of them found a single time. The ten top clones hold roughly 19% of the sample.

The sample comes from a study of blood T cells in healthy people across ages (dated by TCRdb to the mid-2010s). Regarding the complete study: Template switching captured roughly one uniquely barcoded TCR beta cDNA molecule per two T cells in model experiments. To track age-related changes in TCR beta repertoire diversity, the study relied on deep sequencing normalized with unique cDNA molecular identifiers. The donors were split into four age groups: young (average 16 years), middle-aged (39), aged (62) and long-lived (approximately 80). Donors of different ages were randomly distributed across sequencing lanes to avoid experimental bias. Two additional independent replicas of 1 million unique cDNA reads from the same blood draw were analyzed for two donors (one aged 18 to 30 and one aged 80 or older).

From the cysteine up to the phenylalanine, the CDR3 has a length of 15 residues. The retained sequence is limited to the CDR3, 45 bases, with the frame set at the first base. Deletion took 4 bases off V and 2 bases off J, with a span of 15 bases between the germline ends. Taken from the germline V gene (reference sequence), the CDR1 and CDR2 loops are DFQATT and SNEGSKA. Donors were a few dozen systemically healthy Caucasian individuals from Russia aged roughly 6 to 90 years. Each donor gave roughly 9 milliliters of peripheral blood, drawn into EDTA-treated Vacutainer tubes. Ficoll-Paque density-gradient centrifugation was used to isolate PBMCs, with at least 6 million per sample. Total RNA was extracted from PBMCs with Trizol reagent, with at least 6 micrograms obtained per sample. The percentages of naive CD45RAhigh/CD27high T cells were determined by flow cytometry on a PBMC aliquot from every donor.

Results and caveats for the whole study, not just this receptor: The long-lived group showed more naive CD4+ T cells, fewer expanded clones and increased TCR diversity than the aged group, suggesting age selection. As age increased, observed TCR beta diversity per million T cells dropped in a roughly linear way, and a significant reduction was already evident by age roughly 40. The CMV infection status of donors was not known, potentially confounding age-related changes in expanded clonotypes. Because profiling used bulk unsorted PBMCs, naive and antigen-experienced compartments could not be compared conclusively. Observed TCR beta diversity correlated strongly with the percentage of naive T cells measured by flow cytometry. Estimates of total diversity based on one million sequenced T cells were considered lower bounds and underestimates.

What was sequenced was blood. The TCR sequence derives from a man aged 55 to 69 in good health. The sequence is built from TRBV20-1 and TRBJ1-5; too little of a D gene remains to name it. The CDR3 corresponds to CSAKTREGGNQPQHF. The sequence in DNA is TGCAGTGCTAAAACGAGGGAGGGTGGCAATCAGCCCCAGCATTTT.